This T cell receptor (beta chain) emerged from a study of control samples from healthy donors and cancer patients. This table comes from immunoSEQ multiplex PCR, and its TCRdb copy is limited to in-frame clones, with some not included. This table holds about 48,000 clones, 85% to 95% found once. Germline V gene sequence: CDR1 GTSNPN, CDR2 SVGIG (reference sequence). Deletions cut 0 bases from V and 7 bases from J, with 12 bases between. CDR3 length equals 13 residues. Material: PBMCs. The genes are TRBV30 and TRBJ1-2; no reliable D call. The receptor's source is a woman aged 45-59 years with head and neck cancer. The CDR3 here is CAWSVLVLGGYTF. CDR3 nucleotides: TGTGCCTGGAGTGTTTTGGTTCTTGGTGGCTACACCTTC. Complete variable domain (other parts from reference TRBV30 and TRBJ1-2): SQTIHQWPATLVQPVGSPLSLECTVEGTSNPNLYWYRQAAGRGLQLLFYSVGIGQISSEVPQNLSASRPQDRQFILSSKKLLLSDSGFYLCAWSVLVLGGYTFGSGTRLTVV.